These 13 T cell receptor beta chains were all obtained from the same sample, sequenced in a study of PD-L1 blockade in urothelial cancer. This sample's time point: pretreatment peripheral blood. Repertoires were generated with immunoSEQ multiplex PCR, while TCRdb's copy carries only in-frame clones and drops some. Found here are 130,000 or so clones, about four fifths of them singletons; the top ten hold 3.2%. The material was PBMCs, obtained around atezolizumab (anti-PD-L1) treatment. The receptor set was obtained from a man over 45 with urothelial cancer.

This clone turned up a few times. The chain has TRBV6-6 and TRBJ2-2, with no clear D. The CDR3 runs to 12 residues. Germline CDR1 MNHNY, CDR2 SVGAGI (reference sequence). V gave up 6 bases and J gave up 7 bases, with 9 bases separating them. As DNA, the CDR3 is TGTGCCAGCAGCAAGATCGGCGGGGAGCTGTTTTTT. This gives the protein CASSKIGGELFF.

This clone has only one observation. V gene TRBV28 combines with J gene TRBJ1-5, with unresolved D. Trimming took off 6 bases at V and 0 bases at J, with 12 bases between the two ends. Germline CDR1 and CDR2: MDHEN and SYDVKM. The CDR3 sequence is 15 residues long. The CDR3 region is CASRRDVYSNQPQHF. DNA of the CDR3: TGTGCCAGCAGGCGGGATGTCTATAGCAATCAGCCCCAGCATTTT.

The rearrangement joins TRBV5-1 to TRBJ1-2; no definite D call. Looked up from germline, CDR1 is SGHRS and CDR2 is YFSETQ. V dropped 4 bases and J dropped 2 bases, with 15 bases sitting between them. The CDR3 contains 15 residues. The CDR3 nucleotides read TGCGCCAGCAGCAATGGCCCCACAGTAAACTATGGCTACACCTTC. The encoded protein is CASSNGPTVNYGYTF.

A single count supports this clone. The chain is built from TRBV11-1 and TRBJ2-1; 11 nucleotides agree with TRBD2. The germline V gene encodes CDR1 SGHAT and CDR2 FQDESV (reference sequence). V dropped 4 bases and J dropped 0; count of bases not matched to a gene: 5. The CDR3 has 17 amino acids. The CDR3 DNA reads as TGTGCCAGCAGCTCATCTAGCGGGAGGCACTCCTACAATGAGCAGTTCTTC. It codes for CASSSSSGRHSYNEQFF.

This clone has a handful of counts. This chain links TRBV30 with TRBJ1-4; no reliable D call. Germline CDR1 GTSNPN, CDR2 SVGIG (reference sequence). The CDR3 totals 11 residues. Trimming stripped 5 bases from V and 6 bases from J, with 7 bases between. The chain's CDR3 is CAWSFYEKLFF. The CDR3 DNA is TGTGCCTGGTCCTTTTATGAAAAACTGTTTTTT.

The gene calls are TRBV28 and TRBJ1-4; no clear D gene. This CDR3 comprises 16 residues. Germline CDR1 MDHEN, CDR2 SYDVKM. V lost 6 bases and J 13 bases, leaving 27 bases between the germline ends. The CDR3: CASSSPSGSAARSLFF. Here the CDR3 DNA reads TGTGCCAGCAGCTCGCCCTCCGGGTCCGCCGCGAGGTCACTGTTTTTT. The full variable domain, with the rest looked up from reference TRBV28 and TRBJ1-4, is DVKVTQSSRYLVKRTGEKVFLECVQDMDHENMFWYRQDPGLGLRLIYFSYDVKMKEKGDIPEGYSVSREKKERFSLILESASTNQTSMYLCASSSPSGSAARSLFFGSGTQLSVL.

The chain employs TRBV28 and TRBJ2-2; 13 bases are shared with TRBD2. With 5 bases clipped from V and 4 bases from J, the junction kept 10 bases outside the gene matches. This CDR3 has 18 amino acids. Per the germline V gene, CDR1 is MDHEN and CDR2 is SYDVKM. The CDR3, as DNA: TGTGCCAGCAGTGGGGTCGGACTAGCGGGAGTGGTCACCGGGGAGCTGTTTTTT. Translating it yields CASSGVGLAGVVTGELFF.

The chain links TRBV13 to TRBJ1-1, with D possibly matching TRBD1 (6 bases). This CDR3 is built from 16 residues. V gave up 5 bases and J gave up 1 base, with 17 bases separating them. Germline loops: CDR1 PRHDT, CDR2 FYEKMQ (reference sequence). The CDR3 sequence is CASSPRGGLRNTEAFF. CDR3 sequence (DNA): TGTGCCAGCAGCCCCCGAGGGGGTCTAAGGAACACTGAAGCTTTCTTT.

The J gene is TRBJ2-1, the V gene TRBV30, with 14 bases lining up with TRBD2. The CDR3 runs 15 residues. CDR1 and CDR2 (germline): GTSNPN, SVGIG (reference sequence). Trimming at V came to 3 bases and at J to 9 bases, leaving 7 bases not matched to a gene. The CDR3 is CAWSQGLAGAVEQFF. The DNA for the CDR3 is TGTGCCTGGAGCCAGGGACTAGCGGGAGCGGTTGAGCAGTTCTTC.

For the CDR3, the DNA is TGTGCCAGCAGTTATCGATCGGGGGAAGCGGGTCAGCCCCAGCATTTT. This sequence encodes CASSYRSGEAGQPQHF. This chain joins TRBV6-6 and TRBJ1-5; D is possibly TRBD1 (5 bases). The V gene lost 3 bases and the J gene lost 6 bases, with 18 bases spanning the gap. Per germline, CDR1 MNHNY and CDR2 SVGAGI (reference sequence). CDR3 size: 16 residues.

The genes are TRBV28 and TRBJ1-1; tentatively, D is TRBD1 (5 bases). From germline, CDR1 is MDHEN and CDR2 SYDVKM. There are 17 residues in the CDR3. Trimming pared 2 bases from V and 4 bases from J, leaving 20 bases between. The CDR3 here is CASSLGVGGRGTTEAFF. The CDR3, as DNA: TGTGCCAGCAGTTTAGGAGTGGGGGGTAGGGGTACCACTGAAGCTTTCTTT.

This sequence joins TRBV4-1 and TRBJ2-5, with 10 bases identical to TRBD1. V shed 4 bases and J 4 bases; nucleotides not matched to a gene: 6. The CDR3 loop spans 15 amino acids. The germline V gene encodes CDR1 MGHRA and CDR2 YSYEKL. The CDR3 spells CASSPTTGGRETQYF. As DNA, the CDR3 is TGCGCCAGCAGCCCCACGACAGGGGGCAGAGAGACCCAGTACTTC.

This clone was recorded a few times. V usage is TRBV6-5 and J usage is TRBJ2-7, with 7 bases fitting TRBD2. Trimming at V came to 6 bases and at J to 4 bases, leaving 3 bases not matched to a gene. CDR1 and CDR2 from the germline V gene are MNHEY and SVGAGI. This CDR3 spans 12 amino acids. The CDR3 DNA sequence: TGTGCCAGCAGGACTAGCACGTACGAGCAGTACTTC. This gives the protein CASRTSTYEQYF.